This passage covers 13 T cell receptor beta chains from one sample sequenced in a study of T-cell reconstitution after alpha-beta-depleted transplantation in children. As it was prepared, the TCRbeta library received unique molecular identifiers. One entry per CDR3 protein, called by TCRdb with MiXCR from the PCR reads. The table has hundreds of thousands of distinct CDR3 sequences, 8% to 11% seen once; the top ten hold approximately 4.1%. The starting material was PBMCs from the stem cell graft donor, obtained from the stem cell graft. These receptors came from a human donor who donated a stem cell graft to a child with acute myeloid leukemia.

This clonotype showed up just a few times. This chain links TRBV4-1 with TRBJ2-2; D is perhaps TRBD1 or TRBD2 (5 bases each). This CDR3 is built from 16 residues. The V and J ends lost 0 bases and 4 bases respectively, with 12 bases between them. CDR1 is MGHRA, CDR2 YSYEKL, per germline. CDR3 sequence (DNA): TGCGCCAGCAGCCAAGAACCAGGGCGGGCCACCGGGGAGCTGTTTTTT. Translating it yields CASSQEPGRATGELFF.

This sequence joins TRBV24-1 and TRBJ2-1; no firm D call. This CDR3 region has 11 residues. The V gene's germline CDR1 is KGHDR and CDR2 SFDVKD. V gave up 3 bases and J gave up 12 bases, with 8 bases separating them. This chain's CDR3 is CATSDGYGQFF. The CDR3 region has the DNA TGTGCCACCAGTGATGGCTATGGGCAGTTCTTC.

The chain is built from TRBV5-6 and TRBJ1-5; 9 bases line up with TRBD1. V lost 4 bases and J lost 4; bases outside the gene matches: 3. Germline V gene lookup returns CDR1 SGHDT and CDR2 YYEEEE. This CDR3 contains 14 residues. The CDR3 sequence: CASSDRGLNQPQHF. DNA of the CDR3: TGTGCCAGCAGCGACAGGGGGTTGAATCAGCCCCAGCATTTT.

The chain recombines TRBV24-1 with TRBJ2-7; the D is unclear. Germline CDR1 reads KGHDR; CDR2 reads SFDVKD. The CDR3 totals 12 residues. V was pared by 0 bases and J by 3 bases, with 2 bases between. In DNA, the CDR3 is TGTGCCACCAGTGATTTGAGCTACGAGCAGTACTTC. Translation gives CATSDLSYEQYF.

The chain has TRBV11-1 and TRBJ2-2; D not certain. The CDR3 runs 13 residues. Germline-derived CDR1 and CDR2 are SGHAT and FQDESV (reference sequence). V was trimmed by 3 bases and J by 5 bases, leaving 7 bases between them. CDR3 sequence: CASSLVETGELFF. DNA for the CDR3: TGTGCCAGCAGCTTGGTGGAGACCGGGGAGCTGTTTTTT.

This clonotype was observed a few times. This chain uses TRBV4-3 with TRBJ1-1; D ambiguous. Deletions cut 0 bases from V and 4 bases from J, with 9 bases between. This CDR3 spans 14 amino acids. Germline V gives CDR1 LGHNA, CDR2 YSLEER. DNA of the CDR3: TGCGCCAGCAGCCAAGACCGAATAGGCACTGAAGCTTTCTTT. It translates to CASSQDRIGTEAFF.

This clonotype was detected ten times or more. The chain recombines TRBV12-3 or TRBV12-4 with TRBJ2-5; D is perhaps TRBD1 (7 bases). V was shortened by 3 bases and J by 7 bases, with 15 bases between the two germline ends. The CDR3 is 14 residues long. The CDR3 region is CASSLTGSEGTQYF. The CDR3 DNA follows: TGTGCCAGCAGTTTGACAGGGTCGGAGGGGACCCAGTACTTC.

The chain joins TRBV6-5 to TRBJ2-3, with TRBD2 matching over 8 bases. J lost 3 bases, V lost 0 bases, and 5 bases had no gene match. This CDR3 is built from 16 residues. CDR1 and CDR2 (germline): MNHEY, SVGAGI. Here the CDR3 reads CASSYSPSGSTDTQYF. CDR3 in DNA: TGTGCCAGCAGTTACTCTCCCAGCGGGAGTACAGATACGCAGTATTTT.

This chain connects TRBV27 to TRBJ2-7, with a tentative D call TRBD2 (6 bases). The CDR3 loop spans 16 amino acids. The V gene lost 5 bases and the J gene lost 4 bases, with 21 bases spanning the gap. The germline V gene encodes CDR1 MNHEY and CDR2 SMNVEV (reference sequence). The DNA of the CDR3 is TGTGCCAGCAGTGGACGCTCGGAGGGCCGGGTGTACGAGCAGTACTTC. Protein product: CASSGRSEGRVYEQYF.

The chain has TRBV7-8 and TRBJ2-7; maybe TRBD2 (7 bases). This CDR3 spans 15 amino acids. V was shortened by 7 bases and J by 2 bases, with 18 bases between the two germline ends. The germline gives CDR1 SGHVS, CDR2 FQNEAQ. The CDR3 region is CASTLGGGSTYEQYF. The CDR3 region has the DNA TGTGCCAGCACCCTGGGCGGGGGCAGTACCTACGAGCAGTACTTC.

The J gene is TRBJ2-1, the V gene TRBV3-1, with 7 bases matching TRBD2. The CDR3 is made up of 16 amino acids. With V trimmed by 0 bases and J by 8 bases, 10 bases remained unmatched. Germline CDR1 LGHDT, CDR2 YNNKEL (reference sequence). The CDR3 protein is CASSQEWTRDRHEQFF. DNA of the CDR3: TGTGCCAGCAGCCAAGAATGGACTAGGGATCGGCATGAGCAGTTCTTC.

The chain links TRBV29-1 to TRBJ2-7, with 8 bases identical to TRBD1. CDR1 is SQVTM, CDR2 ANQGSEA, per germline. CDR3 length: 14 amino acids. Trimming at V came to 7 bases and at J to 2 bases, leaving 10 bases not matched to a gene. CDR3 nucleotide sequence: TGCAGCGCAGTTACAGGGGGTCTACCCTACGAGCAGTACTTC. Translating it yields CSAVTGGLPYEQYF.

The chain uses TRBV5-1 and TRBJ2-1; 9 bases are a match to TRBD2. The CDR3 has 15 amino acids. CDR1 is SGHRS and CDR2 is YFSETQ in the germline V gene. Trimming cost V 4 bases and J 4 bases; bases outside gene matches: 6. The CDR3 DNA reads TGCGCCAGCAGCCTCCCTAGCGGGGATTACAATGAGCAGTTCTTC. Translation: CASSLPSGDYNEQFF.